Listed below are T cell receptor beta chains from one sample, sequenced in a study of blood T cell repertoires in COVID-19. Sequenced by immunoSEQ multiplex PCR; TCRdb stores in-frame clones only, minus some. The profile shows a few hundred thousand clones, approximately 85% of them singletons. Material: peripheral blood. These receptor sequences come from a woman aged 50 to 65 with acute or convalescent COVID-19. CDR3s include the opening cysteine and the closing phenylalanine or tryptophan. D genes are given only for firm matches. Clone size is shown for a subset of rows, as once, few, many or a class of expanded clone.

d_gene,v_gene,abundance,j_gene,CDR3aa,CDR3nt
TRBD1,TRBV19,.,TRBJ1-2,CASSPDRGRNYGYTF,TGTGCCAGTAGTCCTGACAGGGGCAGGAACTATGGCTACACCTTC
TRBD1,TRBV18,.,TRBJ2-7,CASSPETGVYEQYF,TGTGCCAGCTCACCCGAGACAGGGGTCTACGAGCAGTACTTC
.,TRBV7-9,few,TRBJ2-5,CASRRDNQETQYF,TGTGCCAGCAGGAGGGACAACCAAGAGACCCAGTACTTC
.,TRBV4-1,.,TRBJ1-1,CASSQYAGASEAFF,TGCGCCAGCAGCCAGTATGCAGGGGCCAGCGAAGCTTTCTTT
.,TRBV27,.,TRBJ1-2,CASSLVRAHGYTF,TGTGCCAGCAGTTTAGTCAGGGCCCATGGCTACACCTTC
TRBD1,TRBV2,few,TRBJ1-1,CATARDRGSEAFF,TGTGCCACCGCCAGGGACAGGGGGTCTGAAGCTTTCTTT
TRBD2,TRBV7-3,few,TRBJ2-2,CASSLLAGGGTGELFF,TGTGCCAGCAGCTTACTAGCGGGAGGAGGGACCGGGGAGCTGTTTTTT
.,TRBV5-6,.,TRBJ2-7,CASSLRTPSSYEQYF,TGTGCCAGCAGCTTAAGGACACCAAGCTCCTACGAGCAGTACTTC
TRBD2,TRBV6-2/TRBV6-3,.,TRBJ2-3,CASSSGSSTDTQYF,TGTGCCAGCAGTAGCGGGAGCTCTACAGATACGCAGTATTTT
.,TRBV27,.,TRBJ2-7,CASSGIAVLAEQYF,TGTGCCAGCAGTGGGATAGCGGTCCTCGCCGAGCAGTACTTC
.,TRBV7-2,once,TRBJ2-1,CASSLGWREFF,TGTGCCAGCAGCTTAGGATGGCGGGAGTTCTTC
TRBD1,TRBV9,.,TRBJ1-2,CASSLSRDRGRSDGYTF,TGTGCCAGCAGCCTTTCCCGGGACAGGGGGCGGTCGGATGGCTACACCTTC
.,TRBV7-3,.,TRBJ2-6,CASSLMRFSGANVLTF,TGTGCCAGCAGCTTAATGCGGTTCTCTGGGGCCAACGTCCTGACTTTC
.,TRBV19,.,TRBJ2-7,CASSITSSYEQYF,TGTGCCAGTAGTATAACCAGCTCCTACGAGCAGTACTTC
.,TRBV28,.,TRBJ1-2,CASSPVGGGNYGYTF,TGTGCCAGCAGCCCCGTGGGCGGGGGTAACTATGGCTACACCTTC
.,TRBV27,.,TRBJ2-7,CASSSFLIAGQFSYEQYF,TGTGCCAGCAGTTCCTTCTTGATAGCGGGACAGTTCTCCTACGAGCAGTACTTC
.,TRBV7-6,.,TRBJ2-7,CASSSPLALGVSEQYF,TGTGCCAGCAGTTCTCCTTTAGCCCTCGGAGTGTCCGAGCAGTACTTC
TRBD2,TRBV4-2,.,TRBJ2-1,CASSQDTASGRDEQFF,TGTGCCAGCAGCCAAGATACGGCTAGCGGGAGGGATGAGCAGTTCTTC
TRBD2,TRBV7-2,.,TRBJ2-3,CASSLVLAERASTDTQYF,TGTGCCAGCAGCTTAGTCCTAGCGGAGCGAGCTAGCACAGATACGCAGTATTTT
TRBD1,TRBV5-1,.,TRBJ2-2,CASSLGVTGGRELFF,TGCGCCAGCAGCTTGGGCGTGACAGGGGGTAGGGAGCTGTTTTTT
.,TRBV28,.,TRBJ1-3,CASSDWSSGNTIYF,TGTGCCAGCAGTGATTGGAGCTCTGGAAACACCATATATTTT
.,TRBV9,few,TRBJ1-1,CASSVAMNTEAFF,TGTGCCAGCAGCGTAGCAATGAACACTGAAGCTTTCTTT
TRBD2,TRBV19,.,TRBJ2-5,CARDDRGREETQYF,TGTGCCAGGGATGACAGAGGGAGGGAAGAGACCCAGTACTTC
TRBD1,TRBV7-9,once,TRBJ2-7,CASSHRGTAYEQYF,TGTGCCAGCAGCCACAGGGGGACAGCCTACGAGCAGTACTTC
TRBD2,TRBV7-3,.,TRBJ2-3,CASSLNLREAATDTQYF,TGTGCCAGCAGCTTAAATCTGCGGGAGGCTGCCACAGATACGCAGTATTTT
.,TRBV11-3,.,TRBJ2-3,CASSLDLLAEEASTDTQYF,TGTGCCAGCAGCTTAGATCTGTTAGCGGAGGAGGCTAGCACAGATACGCAGTATTTT
.,TRBV27,.,TRBJ2-1,CASSLTGLRMFF,TGTGCCAGCAGTTTAACTGGACTAAGAATGTTCTTC
.,TRBV7-9,once,TRBJ1-1,CASSSRGHEAFF,TGTGCCAGCAGTTCCCGGGGACACGAAGCTTTCTTT
TRBD2,TRBV29-1,.,TRBJ2-7,CSVATSGDSYEQYF,TGCAGCGTAGCGACTAGCGGGGACTCCTACGAGCAGTACTTC
.,TRBV27,.,TRBJ1-2,CASSLRQNYGYTF,TGTGCCAGCAGTTTGAGACAGAACTATGGCTACACCTTC
TRBD2,TRBV7-3,.,TRBJ2-7,CASSLSVGTSGDEQYF,TGTGCCAGCAGCTTAAGCGTCGGGACTAGCGGAGACGAGCAGTACTTC
.,TRBV19,.,TRBJ1-4,CASRSTGPEKLFF,TGTGCCAGTAGAAGTACAGGGCCTGAAAAACTGTTTTTT
TRBD1,TRBV19,once,TRBJ2-7,CASSTTGTGGSEQYF,TGTGCCAGTAGTACGACCGGGACAGGCGGCAGCGAGCAGTACTTC
TRBD1,TRBV11-2,.,TRBJ1-1,CTVNRGRDTEAFF,TGTACGGTAAACAGGGGCAGGGATACTGAAGCTTTCTTT
.,TRBV5-6,.,TRBJ2-4,CASSPEVGASGKNIQYF,TGTGCCAGCAGCCCAGAGGTGGGGGCGTCGGGCAAAAACATTCAGTACTTC
TRBD1,TRBV12-3/TRBV12-4,.,TRBJ1-1,CASSQGGTEAFF,TGTGCCAGCAGCCAGGGGGGCACTGAAGCTTTCTTT
TRBD1,TRBV2,once,TRBJ1-5,CASRTDRGVSNQPQHF,TGTGCCAGCAGGACCGACAGGGGGGTGAGCAATCAGCCCCAGCATTTT
.,TRBV29-1,.,TRBJ2-5,CSAPTPGPTRGQGGETQYF,TGCAGCGCCCCGACACCTGGCCCTACACGTGGACAGGGAGGGGAGACCCAGTACTTC
TRBD1,TRBV11-1,once,TRBJ2-7,CASSFLRDRPGEQYF,TGTGCCAGCAGCTTTCTGCGGGACAGGCCGGGCGAGCAGTACTTC
TRBD1,TRBV28,.,TRBJ2-2,CASSFPRDRVNTGELFF,TGTGCCAGCAGTTTCCCCCGGGACAGGGTAAACACCGGGGAGCTGTTTTTT
.,TRBV30,.,TRBJ1-6,CAWSPSPGGTLHF,TGTGCCTGGAGTCCTTCGCCGGGGGGGACCCTCCACTTT
.,TRBV7-8,.,TRBJ1-1,CASSPSGAEAFF,TGTGCCAGCAGCCCCAGTGGGGCCGAAGCTTTCTTT
TRBD1,TRBV5-1,.,TRBJ2-7,CASSIVPQDRTYEQYF,TGCGCCAGCAGCATTGTACCCCAGGACAGGACCTACGAGCAGTACTTC
TRBD1,TRBV11-3,.,TRBJ2-1,CASSLEGDRGSSEQFF,TGTGCCAGCAGCTTAGAAGGGGACAGGGGATCTAGTGAGCAGTTCTTC
TRBD2,TRBV11-2,.,TRBJ2-7,CASSPVGRLAGHYEQYF,TGTGCCAGCAGCCCAGTGGGCCGACTAGCGGGCCACTACGAGCAGTACTTC
.,TRBV9,.,TRBJ1-2,CASSQGHQTGGYTF,TGTGCCAGCAGCCAGGGACACCAGACAGGAGGCTACACCTTC
.,TRBV29-1,.,TRBJ1-2,CSVEKGNYGYTF,TGCAGCGTTGAAAAGGGGAACTATGGCTACACCTTC
TRBD2,TRBV2,.,TRBJ2-1,CASKLAGMDEQFF,TGTGCCAGCAAACTAGCGGGGATGGATGAGCAGTTCTTC
TRBD1,TRBV18,few,TRBJ1-1,CASSRTGQRNTEAFF,TGTGCCAGCTCACGAACGGGACAGCGGAACACTGAAGCTTTCTTT
.,TRBV7-6,.,TRBJ1-5,CASSADSYNQPQHF,TGTGCCAGCAGCGCTGACAGTTACAATCAGCCCCAGCATTTT
TRBD2,TRBV4-1,.,TRBJ2-5,CASSPIAGTSLKETQYF,TGCGCCAGCAGCCCCATAGCTGGGACTAGTTTAAAAGAGACCCAGTACTTC